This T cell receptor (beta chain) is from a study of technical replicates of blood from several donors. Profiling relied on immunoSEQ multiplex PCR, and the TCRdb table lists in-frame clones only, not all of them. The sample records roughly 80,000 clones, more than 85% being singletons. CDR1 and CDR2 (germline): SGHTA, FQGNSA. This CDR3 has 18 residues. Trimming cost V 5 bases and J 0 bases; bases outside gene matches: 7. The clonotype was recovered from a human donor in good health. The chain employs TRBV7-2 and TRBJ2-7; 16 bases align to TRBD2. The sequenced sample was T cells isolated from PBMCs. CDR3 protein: CASSIPGTSGRASYEQYF. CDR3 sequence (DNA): TGTGCCAGCAGCATACCCGGGACTAGCGGGAGGGCCTCCTACGAGCAGTACTTC.